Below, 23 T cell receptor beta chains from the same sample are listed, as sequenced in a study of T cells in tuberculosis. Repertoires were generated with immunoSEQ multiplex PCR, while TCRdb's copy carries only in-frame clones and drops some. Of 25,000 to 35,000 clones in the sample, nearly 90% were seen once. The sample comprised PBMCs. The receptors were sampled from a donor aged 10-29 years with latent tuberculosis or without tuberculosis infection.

CDR3 in amino acids: CASSLIYNEQFF. For the CDR3, the DNA is TGTGCCAGCAGCCTAATCTACAATGAGCAGTTCTTC. The J gene is TRBJ2-1, the V gene TRBV7-9; no clear D gene. Germline V gene lookup returns CDR1 SEHNR and CDR2 FQNEAQ (reference sequence). The CDR3 spans 12 residues. V lost 5 bases and J lost 3, with 5 bases in between. Together with reference TRBV7-9 and TRBJ2-1, the CDR3 gives the full variable domain: DTGVSQNPRHKITKRGQNVTFRCDPISEHNRLYWYRQTLGQGPEFLTYFQNEAQLEKSRLLSDRFSAERPKGSFSTLEIQRTEQGDSAMYLCASSLIYNEQFFGPGTRLTVL.

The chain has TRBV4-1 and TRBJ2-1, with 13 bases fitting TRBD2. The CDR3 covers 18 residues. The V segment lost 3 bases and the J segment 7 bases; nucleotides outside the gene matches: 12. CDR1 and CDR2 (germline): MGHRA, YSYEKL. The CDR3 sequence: CASSHRKLAGGPGNEQFF. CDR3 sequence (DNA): TGCGCCAGCAGCCACCGTAAACTAGCGGGGGGGCCGGGGAATGAGCAGTTCTTC.

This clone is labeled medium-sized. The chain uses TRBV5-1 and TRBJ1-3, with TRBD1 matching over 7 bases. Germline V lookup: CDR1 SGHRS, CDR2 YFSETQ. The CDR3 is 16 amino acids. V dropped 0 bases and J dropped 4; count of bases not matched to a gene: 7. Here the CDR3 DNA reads TGCGCCAGCAGCTTGGTTGGCAGGGGGTACGGAAACACCATATATTTT. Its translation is CASSLVGRGYGNTIYF.

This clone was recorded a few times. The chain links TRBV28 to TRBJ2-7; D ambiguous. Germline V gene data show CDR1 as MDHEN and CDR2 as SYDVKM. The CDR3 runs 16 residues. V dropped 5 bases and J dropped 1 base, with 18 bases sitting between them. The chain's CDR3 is CASSLDRLSQSYEQYF. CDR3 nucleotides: TGTGCCAGCAGTCTCGACCGACTTTCTCAATCCTACGAGCAGTACTTC.

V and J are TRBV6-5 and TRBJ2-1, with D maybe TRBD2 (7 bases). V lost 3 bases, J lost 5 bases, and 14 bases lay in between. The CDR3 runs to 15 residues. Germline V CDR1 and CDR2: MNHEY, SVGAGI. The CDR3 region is CASSYGAGANNEQFF. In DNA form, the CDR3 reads TGTGCCAGCAGTTATGGGGCGGGGGCAAACAATGAGCAGTTCTTC.

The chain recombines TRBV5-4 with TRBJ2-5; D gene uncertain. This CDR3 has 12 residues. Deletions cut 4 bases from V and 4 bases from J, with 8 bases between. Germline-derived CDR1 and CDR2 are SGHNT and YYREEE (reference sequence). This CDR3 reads CASSVFGETQYF. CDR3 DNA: TGTGCCAGCAGCGTGTTCGGAGAGACCCAGTACTTC.

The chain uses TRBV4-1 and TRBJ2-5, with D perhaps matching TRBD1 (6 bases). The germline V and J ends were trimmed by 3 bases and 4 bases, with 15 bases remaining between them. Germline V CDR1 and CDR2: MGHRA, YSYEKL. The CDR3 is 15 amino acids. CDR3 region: CASSQVQGSRETQYF. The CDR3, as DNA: TGCGCCAGCAGCCAGGTTCAGGGGAGTCGAGAGACCCAGTACTTC.

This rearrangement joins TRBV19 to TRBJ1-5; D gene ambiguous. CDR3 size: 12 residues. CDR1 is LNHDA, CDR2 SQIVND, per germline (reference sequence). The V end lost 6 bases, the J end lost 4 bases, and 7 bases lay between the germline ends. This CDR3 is CASSHINQPQHF. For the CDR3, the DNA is TGTGCCAGTAGCCACATTAATCAGCCCCAGCATTTT.

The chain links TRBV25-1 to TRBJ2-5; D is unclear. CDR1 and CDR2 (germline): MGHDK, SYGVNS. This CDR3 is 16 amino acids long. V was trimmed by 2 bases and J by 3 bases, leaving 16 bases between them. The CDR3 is CASSEGWVTRKETQYF. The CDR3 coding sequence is TGTGCCAGCAGTGAAGGTTGGGTCACCAGGAAAGAGACCCAGTACTTC.

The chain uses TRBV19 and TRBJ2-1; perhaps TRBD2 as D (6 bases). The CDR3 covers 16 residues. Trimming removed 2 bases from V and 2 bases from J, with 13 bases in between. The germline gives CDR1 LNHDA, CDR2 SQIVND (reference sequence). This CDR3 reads CASSIKGGNPYNEQFF. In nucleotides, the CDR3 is TGTGCCAGTAGTATAAAAGGAGGGAACCCCTACAATGAGCAGTTCTTC.

In DNA, the CDR3 is TGCGCCAGCAGTTGGACAGGGGCAAACACCGGGGAGCTGTTTTTT. Amino acids: CASSWTGANTGELFF. The chain carries TRBV4-1 and TRBJ2-2; TRBD1 aligns across 9 bases. The CDR3 is made up of 15 amino acids. V lost 6 bases to trimming and J lost 2 bases; unmatched junction nucleotides: 4. Per the germline V gene, CDR1 is MGHRA and CDR2 is YSYEKL.

The CDR3 sequence: CASSLVPGGLYEQYF. DNA for the CDR3: TGTGCCAGCAGCTTAGTCCCAGGGGGCCTTTACGAGCAGTACTTC. The chain links TRBV7-9 to TRBJ2-7; 8 bases line up with TRBD1. This CDR3 is built from 15 residues. V was clipped by 1 base and J by 4 bases; unmatched bases: 6. CDR1 is SEHNR, CDR2 FQNEAQ, per germline (reference sequence).

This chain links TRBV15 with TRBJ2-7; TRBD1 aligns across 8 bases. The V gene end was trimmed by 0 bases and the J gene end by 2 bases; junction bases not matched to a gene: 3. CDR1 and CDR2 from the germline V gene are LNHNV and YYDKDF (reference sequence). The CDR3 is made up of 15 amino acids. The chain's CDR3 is CATSREQGGAYEQYF. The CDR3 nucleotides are TGTGCCACCAGCAGAGAACAGGGGGGCGCCTACGAGCAGTACTTC.

CDR3 sequence: CASSLEGGTEAFF. The DNA for the CDR3 is TGTGCCAGCAGCTTAGAGGGGGGGACTGAAGCTTTCTTT. The chain joins TRBV7-9 to TRBJ1-1; weak D call: TRBD1 (6 bases). Trimming pared 1 base from V and 5 bases from J, leaving 8 bases between. This CDR3 has 13 residues. Germline loops: CDR1 SEHNR, CDR2 FQNEAQ (reference sequence).

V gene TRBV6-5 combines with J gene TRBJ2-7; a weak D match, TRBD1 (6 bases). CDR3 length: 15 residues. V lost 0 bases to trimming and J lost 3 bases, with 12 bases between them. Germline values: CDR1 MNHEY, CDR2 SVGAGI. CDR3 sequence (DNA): TGTGCCAGCAGTTACTCTCAGGGGACCATCTACGAGCAGTACTTC. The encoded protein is CASSYSQGTIYEQYF.

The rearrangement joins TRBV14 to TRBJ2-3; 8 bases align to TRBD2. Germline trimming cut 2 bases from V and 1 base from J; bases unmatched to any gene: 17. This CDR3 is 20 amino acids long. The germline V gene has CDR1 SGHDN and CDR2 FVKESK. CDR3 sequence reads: CASSQTVGAGEPFGTDTQYF. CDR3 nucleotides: TGTGCCAGCAGCCAAACGGTGGGAGCGGGGGAGCCTTTTGGCACAGATACGCAGTATTTT.

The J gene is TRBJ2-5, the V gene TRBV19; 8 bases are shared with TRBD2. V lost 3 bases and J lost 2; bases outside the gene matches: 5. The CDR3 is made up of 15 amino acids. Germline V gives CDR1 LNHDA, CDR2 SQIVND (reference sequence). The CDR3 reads CASSMSSGPQETQYF. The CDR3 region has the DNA TGTGCCAGTAGTATGTCTAGCGGGCCACAAGAGACCCAGTACTTC.

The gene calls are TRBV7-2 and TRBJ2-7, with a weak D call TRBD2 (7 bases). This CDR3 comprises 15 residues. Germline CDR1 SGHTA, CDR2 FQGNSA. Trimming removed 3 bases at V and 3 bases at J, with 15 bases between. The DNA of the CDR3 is TGTGCCAGCAGCTTCGGTCGGGGGGCCGACTACGAGCAGTACTTC. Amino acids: CASSFGRGADYEQYF.

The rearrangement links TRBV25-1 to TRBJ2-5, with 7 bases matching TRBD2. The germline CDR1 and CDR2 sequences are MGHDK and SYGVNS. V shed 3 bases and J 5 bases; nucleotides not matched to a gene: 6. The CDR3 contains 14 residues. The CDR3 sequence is CASSDRLAGETQYF. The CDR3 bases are TGTGCCAGCAGTGATCGACTAGCCGGCGAGACCCAGTACTTC.

The CDR3 DNA is TGTGCCATATTAGGGGGCCGACAGTCGTATGGCTACACCTTC. Protein product: CAILGGRQSYGYTF. The rearrangement uses TRBV28 and TRBJ1-2; 7 nucleotides agree with TRBD1. The CDR3 is made up of 14 amino acids. Germline V gene sequence: CDR1 MDHEN, CDR2 SYDVKM. The V segment lost 10 bases and the J segment 5 bases; nucleotides outside the gene matches: 13.

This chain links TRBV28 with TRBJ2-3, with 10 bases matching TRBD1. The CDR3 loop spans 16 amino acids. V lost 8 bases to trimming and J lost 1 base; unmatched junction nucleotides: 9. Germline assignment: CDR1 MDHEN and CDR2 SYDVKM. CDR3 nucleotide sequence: TGTGCCAGCGGGACAGGGGCTAAGTCTGGCACAGATACGCAGTATTTT. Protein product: CASGTGAKSGTDTQYF.

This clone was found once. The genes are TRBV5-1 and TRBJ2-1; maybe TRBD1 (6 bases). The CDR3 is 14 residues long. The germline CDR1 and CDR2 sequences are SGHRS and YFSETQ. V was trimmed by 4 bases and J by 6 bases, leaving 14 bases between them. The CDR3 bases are TGCGCCAGCAGCACCGGGACACAGAGCAATGAGCAGTTCTTC. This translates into CASSTGTQSNEQFF.

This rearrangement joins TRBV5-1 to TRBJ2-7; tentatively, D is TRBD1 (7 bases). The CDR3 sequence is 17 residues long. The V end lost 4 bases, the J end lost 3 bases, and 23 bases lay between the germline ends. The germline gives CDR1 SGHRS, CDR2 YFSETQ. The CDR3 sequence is CASSRGLFRQGGYEQYF. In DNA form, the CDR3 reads TGCGCCAGCAGCAGGGGTTTGTTCCGACAGGGAGGCTACGAGCAGTACTTC.